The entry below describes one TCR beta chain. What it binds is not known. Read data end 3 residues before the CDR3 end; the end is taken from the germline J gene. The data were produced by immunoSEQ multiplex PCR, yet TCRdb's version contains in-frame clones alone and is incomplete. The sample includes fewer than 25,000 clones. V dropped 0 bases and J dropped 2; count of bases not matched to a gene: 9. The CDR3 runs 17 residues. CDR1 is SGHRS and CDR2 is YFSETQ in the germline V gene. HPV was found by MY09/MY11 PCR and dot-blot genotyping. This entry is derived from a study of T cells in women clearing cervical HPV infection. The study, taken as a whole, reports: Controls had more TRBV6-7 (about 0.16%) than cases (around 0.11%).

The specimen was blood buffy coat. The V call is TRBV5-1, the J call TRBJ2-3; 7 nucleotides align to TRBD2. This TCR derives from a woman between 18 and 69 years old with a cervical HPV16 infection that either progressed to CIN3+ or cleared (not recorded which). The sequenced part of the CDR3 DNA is TGCGCCAGCAGCTTGGGGTTCGAGCGGGGCTACACAGATACG. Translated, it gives CASSLGFERGYTDT. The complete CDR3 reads CASSLGFERGYTDTQYF.